These 18 T cell receptor beta chains came from one sample sequenced in a study of blood T cell repertoires in COVID-19. TCRdb's table, derived via immunoSEQ multiplex PCR, lists solely in-frame clones and lacks some. The repertoire includes approximately 140,000 clones, 84% of them detected once, and roughly 3.8% sits in the top ten. Sequencing was carried out using PBMCs or T cells enriched from blood (not recorded which). These receptors were obtained from a man aged 50 to 60 in a cohort exposed to, infected with or recovered from COVID-19 (not recorded which).

A single count supports this clone. The chain uses TRBV7-2 and TRBJ1-1; no firm D call. Looked up from germline, CDR1 is SGHTA and CDR2 is FQGNSA. The CDR3 spans 17 residues. Trimming removed 1 base from V and 1 base from J, with 16 bases in between. CDR3 loop: CASSLVGPGVGNTEAFF. The DNA of the CDR3 is TGTGCCAGCAGCTTAGTGGGTCCCGGGGTAGGGAACACTGAAGCTTTCTTT.

The chain joins TRBV19 to TRBJ1-1; 7 bases are a match to TRBD1. CDR3 length: 14 residues. CDR1 and CDR2 (germline): LNHDA, SQIVND (reference sequence). Germline trimming cut 3 bases from V and 0 bases from J; bases unmatched to any gene: 1. This CDR3 is CASSMTGLNTEAFF. The CDR3 coding sequence is TGTGCCAGTAGTATGACAGGGTTGAACACTGAAGCTTTCTTT.

The chain employs TRBV27 and TRBJ2-7; D possibly corresponds to TRBD1 (5 bases). Trimming took off 6 bases at V and 0 bases at J, with 18 bases between the two ends. The CDR3 extends over 16 amino acids. CDR1 is MNHEY, CDR2 SMNVEV, per germline (reference sequence). CDR3 amino acids: CASSADGRTLSYEQYF. The CDR3 nucleotides are TGTGCCAGCAGCGCCGACGGCAGGACACTCTCCTACGAGCAGTACTTC.

This rearrangement joins TRBV21-1 to TRBJ1-2; TRBD1, as called in the table, went unchecked against the DNA. TRBV21-1 is described as a pseudogene. This CDR3 spans 12 amino acids. CDR3 residues: CASSRDTYGYTF. The CDR3 nucleotides are TGTGCCAGCAGCCGAGACACCTATGGCTACACCTTC.

The chain links TRBV18 to TRBJ1-4; TRBD1 might be the D (6 bases). This CDR3 has 15 residues. V lost 1 base and J lost 3, with 9 bases in between. Germline V gives CDR1 KGHSH, CDR2 LQKENI. In DNA form, the CDR3 reads TGTGCCAGCTCACCACAGGGACACGCTAATGAAAAACTGTTTTTT. It is translated as CASSPQGHANEKLFF.

The J gene is TRBJ2-3, the V gene TRBV7-8; D call uncertain. Per the germline V gene, CDR1 is SGHVS and CDR2 is FQNEAQ. V was clipped by 8 bases and J by 4 bases, with 10 bases between them. This CDR3 has 12 residues. CDR3 in DNA: TGTGCCAGCTGCAACTTCGCAGATACGCAGTATTTT. It is translated as CASCNFADTQYF.

The chain links TRBV30 to TRBJ1-2; TRBD1 matches at 11 bases. Germline trimming cut 4 bases from V and 8 bases from J; bases unmatched to any gene: 6. The CDR3 is 13 residues long. The germline V gene has CDR1 GTSNPN and CDR2 SVGIG (reference sequence). The CDR3 loop is CAWTRTGGMGYTF. CDR3 DNA sequence: TGTGCCTGGACCAGGACAGGGGGCATGGGCTACACCTTC.

The genes are TRBV18 and TRBJ1-2, with 7 positions matching TRBD1. V lost 3 bases to trimming and J lost 7 bases; unmatched junction nucleotides: 11. CDR1 and CDR2 (germline): KGHSH, LQKENI. The CDR3 consists of 15 residues. The CDR3 sequence is CASSPTGTAEGGYTF. CDR3 sequence (DNA): TGTGCCAGCTCACCCACCGGGACAGCCGAGGGTGGCTACACCTTC. The variable domain in full, with the rest retrieved from reference TRBV18 and TRBJ1-2, is NAGVMQNPRHLVRRRGQEARLRCSPMKGHSHVYWYRQLPEEGLKFMVYLQKENIIDESGMPKERFSAEFPKEGPSILRIQQVVRGDSAAYFCASSPTGTAEGGYTFGSGTRLTVV.

The rearrangement joins TRBV28 to TRBJ1-3; D is uncertain. V was pared by 3 bases and J by 4 bases, with 16 bases between. CDR1 is MDHEN and CDR2 is SYDVKM in the germline V gene. The CDR3 spans 16 residues. DNA of the CDR3: TGTGCCAGCAGTTTCTATAAGTTACTTGAAGGAAACACCATATATTTT. Its protein is CASSFYKLLEGNTIYF.

This clone was counted only a few times. The V and J genes are TRBV10-3 and TRBJ2-1, with a possible D match to TRBD2 (6 bases). V lost 6 bases and J 6 bases, leaving 9 bases between the germline ends. In germline, CDR1 is ENHRY, CDR2 SYGVKD. CDR3 length: 12 amino acids. The CDR3 DNA reads TGTGCCATCAGCAAGGGACTCAATGAGCAGTTCTTC. Translating gives CAISKGLNEQFF.

This chain links TRBV18 with TRBJ1-4; D is uncertain. The ends were cut back, 1 base at V and 0 bases at J, with 6 bases in the middle. Germline V CDR1 and CDR2: KGHSH, LQKENI. This CDR3 has 15 amino acids. The CDR3 is CASSPRSTTNEKLFF. CDR3 coding DNA: TGTGCCAGCTCACCACGGAGTACAACTAATGAAAAACTGTTTTTT.

The chain is built from TRBV5-1 and TRBJ2-1; 7 positions agree with TRBD2. Germline CDR1 is SGHRS and CDR2 is YFSETQ. The J segment lost 10 bases and the V segment lost 0 bases, leaving 10 bases of the junction unmatched. This CDR3 contains 15 residues. The CDR3 reads CASSLGGLAAGEQFF. The CDR3 DNA sequence: TGCGCCAGCAGCTTGGGTGGGCTAGCGGCAGGAGAGCAGTTCTTC. The variable domain in full, completed from reference TRBV5-1 and TRBJ2-1, reads KAGVTQTPRYLIKTRGQQVTLSCSPISGHRSVSWYQQTPGQGLQFLFEYFSETQRNKGNFPGRFSGRQFSNSRSEMNVSTLELGDSALYLCASSLGGLAAGEQFFGPGTRLTVL.

V and J are TRBV3-1 (or the pseudogene TRBV3-2) and TRBJ1-2; 11 bases line up with TRBD1. Losses at the gene ends were 5 bases for V and 6 bases for J; bases not matched to a gene: 14. The CDR3 length is 17 residues. Germline CDR1 is LGHDT and CDR2 is YNNKEL (reference sequence). The CDR3 region is CASSFLDRGRSRNGYTF. CDR3 bases: TGTGCCAGCAGCTTCCTGGACAGGGGGCGAAGCAGGAATGGCTACACCTTC.

This sequence joins TRBV4-1 and TRBJ2-7; TRBD1 aligns across 11 bases. Per germline, CDR1 MGHRA and CDR2 YSYEKL. With 2 bases clipped from V and 3 bases from J, the junction kept 9 bases outside the gene matches. The CDR3 spans 17 residues. CDR3 sequence reads: CASSQRSSGQGVYEQYF. The DNA of the CDR3 is TGCGCCAGCAGCCAACGGTCTTCGGGACAGGGGGTCTACGAGCAGTACTTC.

The chain carries TRBV2 and TRBJ1-2; 8 nucleotides line up with TRBD1. The CDR3 runs 15 residues. In germline, CDR1 is SNHLY, CDR2 FYNNEI. Trimming took 6 bases from V and 5 from J; bases not matched to a gene: 11. The CDR3 is CASSQETGVGYGYTF. CDR3 sequence (DNA): TGTGCCAGCAGCCAGGAGACAGGGGTTGGGTATGGCTACACCTTC.

The CDR3 bases are TGTGCCAGCAGCCCTTTGGACAGAGTTAATTCACCCCTCCACTTT. Its protein product is CASSPLDRVNSPLHF. The V and J genes are TRBV3-1 (or the pseudogene TRBV3-2) and TRBJ1-6, with TRBD1 as a possible D gene (6 bases). V was trimmed by 4 bases and J by 6 bases, leaving 13 bases between them. The CDR3 has 15 residues. CDR1 is LGHDT and CDR2 is YNNKEL in the germline V gene (reference sequence).

This clone came up once. This chain connects TRBV28 to TRBJ2-2; 10 bases agree with TRBD2. CDR1 is MDHEN and CDR2 is SYDVKM in the germline V gene. The CDR3 totals 15 residues. V was pared by 6 bases and J by 1 base, with 2 bases of the junction left unmatched. CDR3: CASSRTSGNTGELFF. CDR3 coding DNA: TGTGCCAGCAGCCGGACTAGCGGGAACACCGGGGAGCTGTTTTTT.

CDR3 nucleotides: TGCGCCAGCAGCTTCTGGCCGGGGACAGGGGTAGGCTCTGGGGCCAACGTCCTGACTTTC. Translated: CASSFWPGTGVGSGANVLTF. The chain carries TRBV5-1 and TRBJ2-6; 10 bases match TRBD1. Germline CDR1 SGHRS, CDR2 YFSETQ. CDR3 length: 20 amino acids. Trimming took 2 bases from V and 0 from J; bases not matched to a gene: 11.